The T cell receptor beta chain described here comes from a study of blood T cell repertoires in COVID-19. Looking at the study overall: The United States, Italy and Spain provided the acute and convalescent COVID-19 samples. Sample material is recorded as cDNA or gDNA derived from T cells, B-cell-depleted T cells, or PBMCs.

This clone was seen a few times. Original data processing: Reference gene primer amplification in the assay estimated nucleated cell counts. The protocol was immunoSEQ multiplex PCR, while the TCRdb copy is restricted to in-frame clones and leaves out a portion. Clonal size and the V and J genes are those of that table, whereas D and trimming came from the DNA. The sample includes 200,000 to 300,000 clones, around 83% seen only once; the top ten take approximately 2.4%. V lost 5 bases and J 4 bases, leaving 14 bases between the germline ends. In germline, CDR1 is MNHNY, CDR2 SVGAGI (reference sequence). The CDR3 is 14 residues long.

The genes are TRBV6-6 and TRBJ1-1; tentatively, D is TRBD1 (5 bases). The source is a man aged 35-49 years who had recovered from COVID-19. What was sequenced was peripheral blood. This CDR3 reads CASSRSKGATEAFF. The CDR3 DNA reads as TGTGCCAGCAGTCGATCCAAAGGGGCCACTGAAGCTTTCTTT.